The entry below gives a single TCR beta chain sequence along with its context. The antigen is not known. Amplification used 60 Vbeta primers and 13 Jbeta primers. This table comes from immunoSEQ multiplex PCR, and its TCRdb copy is limited to in-frame clones, with some not included. The table records 150,000 to 200,000 clones, roughly 85% of them present only once. V dropped 4 bases and J dropped 2 bases, with 11 bases sitting between them. CDR3 size: 14 residues. Germline V gene sequence: CDR1 SEHNR, CDR2 FQNEAQ (reference sequence). These data come from a study of cytomegalovirus exposure and HLA in healthy donors. Points from the study as a whole: For most TCR sequences rarity was the rule, although some public TCRs occurred in many donors. Clonal expansion, a later analysis showed, was greater in HLA-associated TCR beta chains than in equally common others. A later analysis linked 15,000 to 20,000 TCR beta sequences to HLA alleles at 0.05 false discovery rate.

The sequenced sample was PBMCs. The source of this sequence is a woman in her forties or fifties in good health and CMV-seronegative. The rearrangement joins TRBV7-9 to TRBJ1-2; D ambiguous. CDR3 protein: CASSSLRRNYGYTF. The CDR3 nucleotides are TGTGCCAGCAGCTCACTCAGGCGAAACTATGGCTACACCTTC.